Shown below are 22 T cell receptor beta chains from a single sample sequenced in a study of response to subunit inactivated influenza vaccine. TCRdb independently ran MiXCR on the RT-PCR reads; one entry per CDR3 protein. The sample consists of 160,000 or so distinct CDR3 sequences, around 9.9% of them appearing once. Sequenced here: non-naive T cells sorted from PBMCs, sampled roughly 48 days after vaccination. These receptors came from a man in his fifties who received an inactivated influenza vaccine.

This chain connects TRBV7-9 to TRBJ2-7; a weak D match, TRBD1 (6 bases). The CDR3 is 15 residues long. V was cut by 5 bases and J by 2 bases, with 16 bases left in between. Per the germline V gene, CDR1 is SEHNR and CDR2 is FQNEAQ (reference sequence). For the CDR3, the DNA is TGTGCCAGCAGCCAAAGGGGACACCGAGCCTACGAGCAGTACTTC. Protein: CASSQRGHRAYEQYF.

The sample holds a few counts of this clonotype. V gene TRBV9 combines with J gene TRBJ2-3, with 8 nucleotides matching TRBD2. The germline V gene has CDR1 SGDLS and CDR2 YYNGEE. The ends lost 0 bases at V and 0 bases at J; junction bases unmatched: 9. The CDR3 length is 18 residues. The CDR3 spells CASSVGQRGGRSTDTQYF. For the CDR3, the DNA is TGTGCCAGCAGCGTAGGGCAACGGGGGGGCCGTAGCACAGATACGCAGTATTTT.

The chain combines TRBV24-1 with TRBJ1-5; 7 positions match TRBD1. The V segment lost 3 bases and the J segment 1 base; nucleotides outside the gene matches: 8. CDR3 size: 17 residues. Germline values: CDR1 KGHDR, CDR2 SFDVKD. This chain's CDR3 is CATSDVRTGLSNQPQHF. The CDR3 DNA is TGTGCCACCAGTGATGTGAGGACAGGACTAAGCAATCAGCCCCAGCATTTT.

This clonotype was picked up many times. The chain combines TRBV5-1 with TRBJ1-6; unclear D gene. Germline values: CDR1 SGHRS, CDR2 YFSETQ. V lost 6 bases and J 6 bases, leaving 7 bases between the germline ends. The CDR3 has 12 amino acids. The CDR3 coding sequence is TGCGCCAGCACGGAGGGTAATTCACCCCTCCACTTT. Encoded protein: CASTEGNSPLHF.

In nucleotides, the CDR3 is TGTGCCAGCAGTATGGTTATTTCGGCCAGGGGCGAATGGGAAGCTTTCTTT. Protein product: CASSMVISARGEWEAFF. The J gene is TRBJ1-1, the V gene TRBV28, with a possible D match to TRBD1 (6 bases). CDR1 is MDHEN, CDR2 SYDVKM, per germline. V was trimmed by 5 bases and J by 8 bases, leaving 27 bases between them. The CDR3 consists of 17 residues.

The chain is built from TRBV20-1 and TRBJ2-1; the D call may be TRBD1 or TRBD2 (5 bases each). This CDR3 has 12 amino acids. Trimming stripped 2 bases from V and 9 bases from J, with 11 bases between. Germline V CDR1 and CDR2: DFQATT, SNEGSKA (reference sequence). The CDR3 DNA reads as TGCAGTGCTAGACGGGGCAACGGTGAGCAGTTCTTC. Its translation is CSARRGNGEQFF.

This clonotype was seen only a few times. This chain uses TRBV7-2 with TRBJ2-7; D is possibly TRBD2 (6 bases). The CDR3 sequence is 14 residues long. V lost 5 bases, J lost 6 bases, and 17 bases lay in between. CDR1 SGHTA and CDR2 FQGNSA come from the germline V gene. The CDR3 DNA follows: TGTGCCAGCAGCCCGGGACTGCCAGGTTCCGAGCAGTACTTC. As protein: CASSPGLPGSEQYF.

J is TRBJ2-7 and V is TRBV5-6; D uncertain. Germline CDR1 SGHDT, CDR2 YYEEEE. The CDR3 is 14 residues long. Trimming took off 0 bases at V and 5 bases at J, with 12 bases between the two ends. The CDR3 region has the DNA TGTGCCAGCAGCTTGGCGACGGGTTCAGACGAGCAGTACTTC. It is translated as CASSLATGSDEQYF.

In DNA, the CDR3 is TGTGCCAGCAGCCTCGTAGGGGGCCCAGGTACGCAGTATTTT. Its protein is CASSLVGGPGTQYF. V is TRBV7-2 and J is TRBJ2-3, with TRBD1 matching 7 bases. Germline CDR1 is SGHTA and CDR2 is FQGNSA. CDR3 length: 14 residues. V dropped 5 bases and J dropped 8; count of bases not matched to a gene: 10.

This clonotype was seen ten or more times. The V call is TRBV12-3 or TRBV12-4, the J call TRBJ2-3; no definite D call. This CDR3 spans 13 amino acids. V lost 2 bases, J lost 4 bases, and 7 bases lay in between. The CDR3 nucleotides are TGTGCCAGCAGTTTATTTCGGTCAGATACGCAGTATTTT. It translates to CASSLFRSDTQYF.

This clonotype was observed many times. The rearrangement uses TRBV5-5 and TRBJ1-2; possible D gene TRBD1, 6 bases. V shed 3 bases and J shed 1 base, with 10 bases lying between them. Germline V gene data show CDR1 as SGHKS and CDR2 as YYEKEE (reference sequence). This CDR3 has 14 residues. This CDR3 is CASSWQDSNYGYTF. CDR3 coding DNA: TGTGCCAGCAGCTGGCAGGACAGTAACTATGGCTACACCTTC.

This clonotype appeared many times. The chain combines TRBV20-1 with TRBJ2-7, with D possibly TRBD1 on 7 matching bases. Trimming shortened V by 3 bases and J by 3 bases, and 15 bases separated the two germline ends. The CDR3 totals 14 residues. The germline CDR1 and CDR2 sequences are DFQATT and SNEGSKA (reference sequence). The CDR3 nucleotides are TGCAGTGCTAGTTTGGCAGGGGGGTTCTACGAGCAGTACTTC. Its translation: CSASLAGGFYEQYF.

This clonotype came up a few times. The CDR3 is CASSQDSYSYEQYF. The CDR3 DNA sequence: TGTGCCAGCAGCCAGGACAGTTACTCCTACGAGCAGTACTTC. J is TRBJ2-7 and V is TRBV3-1, with D tentatively TRBD1 (6 bases). This CDR3 is built from 14 residues. CDR1 is LGHDT and CDR2 is YNNKEL in the germline V gene (reference sequence). V was trimmed by 3 bases and J by 0 bases, leaving 9 bases between them.

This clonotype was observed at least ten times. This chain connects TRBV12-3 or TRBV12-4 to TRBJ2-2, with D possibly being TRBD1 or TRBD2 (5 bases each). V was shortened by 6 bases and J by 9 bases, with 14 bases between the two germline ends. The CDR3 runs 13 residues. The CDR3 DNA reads TGTGCCAGCAGACCCGGGGCGGTACGGGAGCTGTTTTTT. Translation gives CASRPGAVRELFF.

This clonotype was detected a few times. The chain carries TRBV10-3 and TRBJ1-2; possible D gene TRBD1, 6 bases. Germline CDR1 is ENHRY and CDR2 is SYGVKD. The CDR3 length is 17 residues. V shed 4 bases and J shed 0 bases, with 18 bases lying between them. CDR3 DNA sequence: TGTGCCATCAGTGTAGCTGGGGGGCGCAACTCTAACTATGGCTACACCTTC. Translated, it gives CAISVAGGRNSNYGYTF.

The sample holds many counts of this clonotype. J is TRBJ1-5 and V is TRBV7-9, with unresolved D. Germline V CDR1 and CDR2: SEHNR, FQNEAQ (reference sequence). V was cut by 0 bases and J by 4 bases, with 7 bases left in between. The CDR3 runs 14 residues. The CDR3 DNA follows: TGTGCCAGCAGCTTAGCAAGCCGGAATCAGCCCCAGCATTTT. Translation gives CASSLASRNQPQHF.

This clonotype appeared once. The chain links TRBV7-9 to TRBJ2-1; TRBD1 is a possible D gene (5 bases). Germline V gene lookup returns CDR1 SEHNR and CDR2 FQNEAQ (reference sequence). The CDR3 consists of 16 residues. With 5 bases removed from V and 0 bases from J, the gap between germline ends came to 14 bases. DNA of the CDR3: TGTGCCAGCAGCCCTACCGACAGTATCTCCTACAATGAGCAGTTCTTC. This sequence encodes CASSPTDSISYNEQFF.

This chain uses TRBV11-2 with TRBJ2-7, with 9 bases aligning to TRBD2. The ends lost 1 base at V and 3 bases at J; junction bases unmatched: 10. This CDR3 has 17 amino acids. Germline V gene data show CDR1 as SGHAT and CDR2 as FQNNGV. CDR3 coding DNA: TGTGCCAGCAGCTTAGCTTCAGTGGCGGGGGGGCACTACGAGCAGTACTTC. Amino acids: CASSLASVAGGHYEQYF. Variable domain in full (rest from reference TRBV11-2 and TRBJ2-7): EAGVAQSPRYKIIEKRQSVAFWCNPISGHATLYWYQQILGQGPKLLIQFQNNGVVDDSQLPKDRFSAERLKGVDSTLKIQPAKLEDSAVYLCASSLASVAGGHYEQYFGPGTRLTVT.

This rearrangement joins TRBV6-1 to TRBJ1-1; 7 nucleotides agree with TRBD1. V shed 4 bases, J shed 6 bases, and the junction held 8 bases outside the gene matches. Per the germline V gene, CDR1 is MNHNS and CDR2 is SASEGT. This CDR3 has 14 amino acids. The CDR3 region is CASSAPTGAAEAFF. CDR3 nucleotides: TGTGCCAGCAGTGCGCCTACAGGGGCCGCTGAAGCTTTCTTT.

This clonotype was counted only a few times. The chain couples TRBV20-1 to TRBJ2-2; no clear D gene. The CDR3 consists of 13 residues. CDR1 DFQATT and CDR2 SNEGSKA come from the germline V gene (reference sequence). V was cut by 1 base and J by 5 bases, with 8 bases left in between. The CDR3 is CSARGAATGELFF. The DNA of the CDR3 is TGCAGTGCTAGAGGGGCAGCGACCGGGGAGCTGTTTTTT.

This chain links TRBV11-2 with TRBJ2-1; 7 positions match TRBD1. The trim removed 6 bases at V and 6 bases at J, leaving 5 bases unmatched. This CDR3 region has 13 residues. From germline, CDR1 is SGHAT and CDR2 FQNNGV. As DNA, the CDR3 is TGTGCCAGCAGTCAGGACAGGCTCAATGAGCAGTTCTTC. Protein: CASSQDRLNEQFF.

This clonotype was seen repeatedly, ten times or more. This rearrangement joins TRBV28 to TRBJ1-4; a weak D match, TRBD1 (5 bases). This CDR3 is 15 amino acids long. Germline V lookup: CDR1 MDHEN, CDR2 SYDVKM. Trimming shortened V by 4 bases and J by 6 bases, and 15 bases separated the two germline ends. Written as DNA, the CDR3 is TGTGCCAGCAGTTCGAACCGGGACGGAGATGAAAAACTGTTTTTT. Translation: CASSSNRDGDEKLFF.